This T cell receptor beta chain was captured in a study of blood T cell dynamics during melanoma immunotherapy. Findings and limits, study-wide: Whether repertoire-driving clones were melanoma-specific could not be determined. Among sorted CD8+ subsets, immune-effector cells had the highest clonality and cell-free DNA similarity.

Note on this clone: Antigen unknown.

The CDR3 runs 16 residues. Looked up from germline, CDR1 is MNHNS and CDR2 is SASEGT. V was pared by 2 bases and J by 4 bases, with 14 bases between. Time point denoted: pre-treatment baseline. Patients had no prior systemic cancer treatment, immunosuppressants or other active cancers. For sorted CD8+ subsets, all extracted DNA was loaded. The protocol was immunoSEQ multiplex PCR, while the TCRdb copy is restricted to in-frame clones and leaves out a portion. Here the sample spans approximately 4,500 clones, just over 95% being singletons. Sequencing used effector memory CD8+ T cells from blood, obtained from a patient treated with checkpoint blockade. The TCR sequence derives from a human donor with melanoma. This rearrangement joins TRBV6-1 to TRBJ1-4, with a tentative D call TRBD1 (6 bases). CDR3 sequence: CASSERGGRNNEKLFF. CDR3 coding DNA: TGTGCCAGCAGTGAAAGGGGGGGCCGTAATAATGAAAAACTGTTTTTT.